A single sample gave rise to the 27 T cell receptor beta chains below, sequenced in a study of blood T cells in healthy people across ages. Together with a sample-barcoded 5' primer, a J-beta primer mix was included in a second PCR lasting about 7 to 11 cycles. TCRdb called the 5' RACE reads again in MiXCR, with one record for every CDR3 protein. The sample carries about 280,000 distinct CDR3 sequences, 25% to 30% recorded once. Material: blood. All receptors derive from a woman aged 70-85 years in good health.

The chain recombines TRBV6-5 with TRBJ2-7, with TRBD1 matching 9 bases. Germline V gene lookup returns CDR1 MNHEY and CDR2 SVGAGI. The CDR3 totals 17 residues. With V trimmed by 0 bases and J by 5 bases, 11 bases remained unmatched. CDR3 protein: CASSYSQLQGAIHEQYF. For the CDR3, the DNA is TGTGCCAGCAGTTACTCCCAACTACAGGGGGCGATCCACGAGCAGTACTTC.

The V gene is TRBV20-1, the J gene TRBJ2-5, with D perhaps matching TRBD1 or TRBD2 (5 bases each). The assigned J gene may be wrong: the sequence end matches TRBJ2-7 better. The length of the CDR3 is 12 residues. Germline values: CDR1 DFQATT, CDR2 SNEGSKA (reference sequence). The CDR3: CSASGAGYEQYF. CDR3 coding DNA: TGCAGTGCTTCCGGGGCTGGCTACGAGCAGTACTTC.

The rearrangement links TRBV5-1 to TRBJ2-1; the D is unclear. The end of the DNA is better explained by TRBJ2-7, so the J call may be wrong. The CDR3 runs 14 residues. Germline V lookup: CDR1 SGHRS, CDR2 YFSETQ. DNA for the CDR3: TGCGCCAGCAGACCGCAGGCGCTGACCTACGAGCAGTACTTC. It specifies CASRPQALTYEQYF.

CDR3 in amino acids: CASRDHRGKNIQYF. The DNA of the CDR3 is TGTGCCAGCAGAGACCATAGGGGCAAAAACATTCAGTACTTC. V and J are TRBV6-1 and TRBJ2-4, with D possibly matching TRBD1 (5 bases). CDR1 and CDR2 (germline): MNHNS, SASEGT. Trimming took 6 bases from V and 3 from J, leaving 12 bases between them. CDR3 length equals 14 residues.

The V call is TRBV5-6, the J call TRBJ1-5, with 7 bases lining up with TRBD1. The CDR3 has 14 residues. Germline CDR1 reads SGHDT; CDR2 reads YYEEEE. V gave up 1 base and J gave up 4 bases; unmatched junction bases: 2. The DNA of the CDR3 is TGTGCCAGCAGCTTGACGACAGGGAATCAGCCCCAGCATTTT. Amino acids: CASSLTTGNQPQHF.

CDR3 amino acids: CASSLWTSGFEQFF. DNA of the CDR3: TGTGCCAGCAGCTTGTGGACTAGCGGCTTTGAGCAGTTCTTC. This chain joins TRBV5-6 and TRBJ2-1, with 10 bases fitting TRBD2. The CDR3 spans 14 residues. The V gene's germline CDR1 is SGHDT and CDR2 YYEEEE. The V segment lost 1 base and the J segment 9 bases; nucleotides outside the gene matches: 4.

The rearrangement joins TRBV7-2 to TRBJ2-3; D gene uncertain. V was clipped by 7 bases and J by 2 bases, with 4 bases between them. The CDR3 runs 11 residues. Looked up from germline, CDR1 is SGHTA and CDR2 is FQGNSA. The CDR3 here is CASTFTDTQYF. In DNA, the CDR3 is TGTGCCAGCACCTTCACAGATACGCAGTATTTT.

CDR3 coding DNA: TGCAGTGCTGCGGGGGCCATTTACGAGCAGTACTTC. This sequence encodes CSAAGAIYEQYF. The gene calls are TRBV20-1 and TRBJ2-1; TRBD2 is a possible D gene (7 bases). The closer fit of TRBJ2-7 to the DNA end suggests the J call may be wrong. CDR1 is DFQATT, CDR2 SNEGSKA, per germline (reference sequence). CDR3 length equals 12 residues.

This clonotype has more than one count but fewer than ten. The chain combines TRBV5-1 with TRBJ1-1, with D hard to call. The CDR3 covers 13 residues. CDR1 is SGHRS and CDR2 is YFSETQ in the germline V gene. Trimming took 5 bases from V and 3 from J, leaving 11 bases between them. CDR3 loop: CASRAVADTEAFF. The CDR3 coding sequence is TGCGCCAGCAGGGCCGTGGCGGACACTGAAGCTTTCTTT.

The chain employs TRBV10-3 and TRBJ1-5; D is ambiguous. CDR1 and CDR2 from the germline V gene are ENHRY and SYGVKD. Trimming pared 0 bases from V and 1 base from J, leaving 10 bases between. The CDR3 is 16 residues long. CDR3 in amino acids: CAISESELRSNQPQHF. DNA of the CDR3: TGTGCCATCAGTGAGTCGGAGCTTCGGAGCAATCAGCCCCAGCATTTT.

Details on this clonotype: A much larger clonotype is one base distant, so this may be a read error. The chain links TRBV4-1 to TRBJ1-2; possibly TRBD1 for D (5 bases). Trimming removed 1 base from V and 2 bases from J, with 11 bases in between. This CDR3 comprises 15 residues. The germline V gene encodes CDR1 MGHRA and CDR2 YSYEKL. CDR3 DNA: TGCGCCAGCAGCCAAGCGGCGGGGGGAAACTATGGCTACACCTTC. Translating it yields CASSQAAGGNYGYTF.

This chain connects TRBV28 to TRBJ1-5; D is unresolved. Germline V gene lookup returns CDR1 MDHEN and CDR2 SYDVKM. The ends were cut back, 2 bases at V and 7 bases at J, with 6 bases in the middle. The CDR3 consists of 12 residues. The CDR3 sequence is CASSLPVQPQHF. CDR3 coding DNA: TGTGCCAGCAGTTTACCCGTACAGCCCCAGCATTTT.

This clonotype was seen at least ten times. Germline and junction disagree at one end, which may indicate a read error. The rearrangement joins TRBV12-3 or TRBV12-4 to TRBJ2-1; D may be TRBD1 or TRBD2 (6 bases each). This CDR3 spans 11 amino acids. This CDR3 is CASSSGGLGIF. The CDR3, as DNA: TGTGCCAGCAGTTCTGGGGGGCTCGGGATCTTC.

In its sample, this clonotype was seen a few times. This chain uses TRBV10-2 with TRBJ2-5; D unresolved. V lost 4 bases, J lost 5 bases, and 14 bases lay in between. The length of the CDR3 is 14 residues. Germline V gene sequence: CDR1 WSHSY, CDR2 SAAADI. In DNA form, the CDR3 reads TGCGCCAGCAGTGTGGTACTCTTAGGGGAGACCCAGTACTTC. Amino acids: CASSVVLLGETQYF.

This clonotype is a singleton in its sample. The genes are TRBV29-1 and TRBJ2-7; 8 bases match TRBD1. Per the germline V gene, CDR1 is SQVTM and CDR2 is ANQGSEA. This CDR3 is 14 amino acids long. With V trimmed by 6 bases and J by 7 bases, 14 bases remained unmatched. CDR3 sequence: CSVVPTTGGREQYF. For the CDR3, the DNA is TGCAGCGTCGTACCAACTACAGGGGGACGAGAGCAGTACTTC.

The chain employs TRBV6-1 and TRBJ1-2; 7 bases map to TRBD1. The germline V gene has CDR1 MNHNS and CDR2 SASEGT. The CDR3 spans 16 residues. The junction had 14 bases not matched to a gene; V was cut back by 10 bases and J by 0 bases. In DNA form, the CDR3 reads TGTGCCAACCGACGGACAGGCGACAATTCTAACTATGGCTACACCTTC. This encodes CANRRTGDNSNYGYTF.

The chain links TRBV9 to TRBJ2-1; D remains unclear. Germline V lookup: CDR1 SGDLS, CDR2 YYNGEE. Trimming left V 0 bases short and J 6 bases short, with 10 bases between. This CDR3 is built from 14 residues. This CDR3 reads CASSVAQTFNEQFF. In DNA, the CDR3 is TGTGCCAGCAGCGTAGCCCAGACATTCAATGAGCAGTTCTTC. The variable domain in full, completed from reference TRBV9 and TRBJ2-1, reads DSGVTQTPKHLITATGQRVTLRCSPRSGDLSVYWYQQSLDQGLQFLIQYYNGEERAKGNILERFSAQQFPDLHSELNLSSLELGDSALYFCASSVAQTFNEQFFGPGTRLTVL.

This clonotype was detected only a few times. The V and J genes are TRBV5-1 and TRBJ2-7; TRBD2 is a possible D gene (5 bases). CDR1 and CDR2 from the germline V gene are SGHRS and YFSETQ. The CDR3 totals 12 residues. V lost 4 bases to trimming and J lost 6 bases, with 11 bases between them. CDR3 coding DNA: TGCGCCAGCAGCACGAGCGGACCCGAGCAGTACTTC. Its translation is CASSTSGPEQYF.

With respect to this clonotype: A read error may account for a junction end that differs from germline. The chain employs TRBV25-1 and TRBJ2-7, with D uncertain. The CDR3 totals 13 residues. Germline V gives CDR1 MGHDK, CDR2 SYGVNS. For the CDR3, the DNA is TGTGCCAGGAGTGCCCCTTCTTCTTACGAGCAGTACTTC. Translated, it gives CARSAPSSYEQYF.

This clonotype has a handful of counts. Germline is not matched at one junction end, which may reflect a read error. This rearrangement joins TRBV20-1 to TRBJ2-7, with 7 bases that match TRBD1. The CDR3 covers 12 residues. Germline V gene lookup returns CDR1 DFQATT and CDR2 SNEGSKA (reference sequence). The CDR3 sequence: CGARRGLEEQYF. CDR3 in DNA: TGCGGTGCTAGAAGGGGGCTAGAGGAGCAGTACTTC.

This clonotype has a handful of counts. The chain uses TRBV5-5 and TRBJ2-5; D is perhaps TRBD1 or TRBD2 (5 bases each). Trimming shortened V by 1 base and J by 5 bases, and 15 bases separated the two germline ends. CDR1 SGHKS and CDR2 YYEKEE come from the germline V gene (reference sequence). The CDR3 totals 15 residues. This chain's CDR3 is CASSLTGQTRETQYF. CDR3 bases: TGTGCCAGCAGCTTGACGGGGCAGACACGGGAGACCCAGTACTTC.

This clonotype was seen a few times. CDR3 DNA sequence: TGCAGCGTTAGCGGTTCCTACAATGAGCAGTTCTTC. Translating gives CSVSGSYNEQFF. V is TRBV29-1 and J is TRBJ2-1; the D gene is possibly TRBD2 (5 bases). Trimming took 5 bases from V and 1 from J, leaving 6 bases between them. The CDR3 is 12 residues long. CDR1 and CDR2 (germline): SQVTM, ANQGSEA.

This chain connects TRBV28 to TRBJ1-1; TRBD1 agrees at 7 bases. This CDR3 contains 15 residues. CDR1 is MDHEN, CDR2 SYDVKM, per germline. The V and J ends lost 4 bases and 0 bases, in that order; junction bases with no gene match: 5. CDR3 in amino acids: CASSSQGGVNTEAFF. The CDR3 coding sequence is TGTGCCAGCAGTTCGCAGGGGGGAGTGAACACTGAAGCTTTCTTT.

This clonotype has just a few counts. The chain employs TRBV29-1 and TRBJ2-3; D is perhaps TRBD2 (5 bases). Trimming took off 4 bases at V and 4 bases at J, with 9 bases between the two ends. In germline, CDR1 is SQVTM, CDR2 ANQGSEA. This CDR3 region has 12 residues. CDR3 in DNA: TGCAGCGTTGTACCGGGGTCAGATACGCAGTATTTT. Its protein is CSVVPGSDTQYF.

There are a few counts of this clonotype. CDR3 protein: CASSANRDDLFDHTF. The CDR3 DNA is TGTGCCAGCAGTGCCAACCGGGACGACCTATTTGACCACACCTTC. This sequence joins TRBV28 and TRBJ1-2; D is possibly TRBD1 (5 bases). Deletions cut 5 bases from V and 12 bases from J, with 25 bases between. This CDR3 is built from 15 residues. Germline V gene sequence: CDR1 MDHEN, CDR2 SYDVKM.

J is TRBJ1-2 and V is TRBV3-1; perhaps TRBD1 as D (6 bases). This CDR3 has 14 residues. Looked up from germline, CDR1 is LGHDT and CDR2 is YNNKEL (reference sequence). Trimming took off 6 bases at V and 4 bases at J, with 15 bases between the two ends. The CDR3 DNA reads TGTGCCAGCAGGGGTACTACAGGGATCTATGGCTACACCTTC. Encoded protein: CASRGTTGIYGYTF. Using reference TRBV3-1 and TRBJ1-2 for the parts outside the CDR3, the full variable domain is DTAVSQTPKYLVTQMGNDKSIKCEQNLGHDTMYWYKQDSKKFLKIMFSYNNKELIINETVPNRFSPKSPDKAHLNLHINSLELGDSAVYFCASRGTTGIYGYTFGSGTRLTVV.

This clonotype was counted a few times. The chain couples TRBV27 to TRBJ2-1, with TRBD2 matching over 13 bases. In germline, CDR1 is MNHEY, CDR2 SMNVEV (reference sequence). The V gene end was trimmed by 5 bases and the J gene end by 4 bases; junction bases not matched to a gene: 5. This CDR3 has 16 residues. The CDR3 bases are TGTGCCAGCAGTGAGGGGACTAGCGGGAAATACAATGAGCAGTTCTTC. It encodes CASSEGTSGKYNEQFF.